This T cell receptor (beta chain) was observed in a study of T cell responses to AZD1222 COVID-19 vaccine listed by TCRdb under 2021. About the full investigation: TCR sequencing covered over 230 trial participants: around 210 given two doses of AZD1222 and approximately 26 given two doses of MenACWY control vaccine. Trial participants were enrolled into age subgroups of 18-55, 56-69 and 70-plus years, which contained around 150, 29 and 61 TCR-sequenced participants, respectively. Study-level results and caveats: Participants were mostly white British, with more females than males. The authors suggested clonal diversity may have been underestimated. Epitopes outside the regions mutated in the B.1.351 and B.1.1.7 variants were reportedly recognized by nearly half of the unique spike-specific TCRs. Because no day 14 peak-response samples were available, the repertoires could be characterized only after the peak T cell response. CD4 TCRs associated with the vaccine covered the entire spike protein, and the dominant responses were in regions 160-218 and 743-854. A significant rise in spike-specific TCR breadth and depth was observed after two AZD1222 doses relative to day 0 and relative to MenACWY recipients. The 56-69-year group was small, and its depth increase did not reach significance, likely because of low power. Conclusions about previously exposed vaccinees are limited, since just five to seven AZD1222 recipients were seropositive for SARS-CoV-2 at baseline.

The CDR1 and CDR2 encoded by the germline V gene (reference sequence) are LGHDT and YNNKEL. V loses 2 bases of germline sequence and J loses 2 bases, and the interval between the two ends is 13 bases. Taken from cysteine to phenylalanine, the CDR3 has 16 residues. The kept DNA is CDR3 alone, 48 bases in frame from the first base. The CDR3 regions of human TCRbeta chains were analyzed by immunosequencing. As for the authors' bioinformatics: Repertoire TCRs were checked for matches against a reference library of SARS-CoV-2-specific TCRs that had been generated using the MIRA antigen-specificity platform. Breadth was defined as the fraction of unique TCRs that were SARS-CoV-2-associated, and depth was defined as the fraction of total T cells that were SARS-CoV-2-associated. Using the MIRA data, each spike-specific TCR was mapped to the spike region that the TCR reacts to and placed in a CD4 or CD8 class. Log10-transformed breadth and depth values were compared by one-way ANOVA with Sidak's multiple comparisons tests. TCRdb took over this immuneACCESS table, retaining in-frame rearrangements with V and J assigned. Such tables are incomplete; in checked studies, under half of the missing clones stem from an unresolved V gene, and the remainder is unexplained. The V and J calls and clone size are taken from that table; D and trimming were inferred from the DNA. This sample comprises 180,000 or so clones, 70% to 90% of them detected only once. Roughly 26% of the sample is in the top ten clones.

The time point label here, explained by the study, means: about 28 days (+/-7) after the second vaccine dose. Because spike-specific TCR depth and breadth did not differ between the two schedules, AZD1222 recipients who got a second dose at roughly 4 weeks were pooled with those who got a second dose at roughly 12 weeks. Vaccinee samples were obtained from the UK trials COV001 and COV002, which included a single-blind randomized controlled phase 2/3 trial of AZD1222 (ChAdOx1 nCoV-19) in healthy adults. For TCRbeta chain sequencing, PBMC samples were collected from trial participants at day 0 and at day 28 after the second dose. As regards this clone: This clone's antigen is unknown. The sample holds no much larger clone one base away, and base qualities are not on file.

The specimen comprised peripheral blood, sampled 28 days after the second AZD1222 dose. The sequence is built from TRBV3-1 (or the pseudogene TRBV3-2) and TRBJ1-5; TRBD1 is possibly the D segment (5 matching bases). The TCR was taken from an adult who received the AZD1222 COVID-19 vaccine. The DNA sequence is TGTGCCAGCAGCCAAAGGGGCCCCCGAGGCAATCAGCCCCAGCATTTT. This gives the protein CASSQRGPRGNQPQHF.